This record covers a single TCR beta chain. The table lists this clonotype with many counts. The target of this receptor is not known. No qualities accompany the bases; no much larger clone lies one base away. This was a case-control study nested in a cohort of healthcare workers in London, UK, who had nasopharyngeal swab PCR tests and blood samples taken every week. Healthcare workers were recruited between 23 and 31 March 2020, during the week of the UK lockdown, and were followed weekly for up to about 16 weeks. Per the germline V gene, SGHVS is the CDR1 and FNYEAQ is the CDR2. Measured from the cysteine to the phenylalanine, the CDR3 is 15 residues long. Just the 45-base CDR3 DNA is kept, in frame starting at base 1. V sheds 1 base and J sheds 2 bases, leaving 10 bases between their ends. Library preparation employed 5' RACE. These reads were obtained on a NextSeq 500. In the TCR library protocol, unique molecular identifiers were attached to individual cDNA molecules to correct for PCR bias and sequencing error. Both TCR alpha and beta chains were sequenced, and tight co-correlation was observed between alpha and beta sequence abundances in each sample. The authors' analysis ran thus. Decombinator V4 was used to annotate TCR sequences for V gene, J gene and CDR3. TCRs were defined as expanded if a significant change between any two time points was detected under a Poisson model with p below 0.0001. TCR abundances were normalised to the total number of TCRs sequenced per sample and were expressed as counts per million. MAIT TCRs were defined by TRAV1-2 paired with TRAJ12, TRAJ20 or TRAJ33, and iNKT TCRs by TRAV10 paired with TRAJ18. VDJdb, accessed on 1 November 2021, was searched for TCRs annotated for CMV, EBV and SARS-CoV-2, and TCRs annotated for more than one antigen were excluded. The public reads were run again by TCRdb, first through fastp at Q25 and then through MiXCR, and only productive beta chains were kept. Each entry is one CDR3 protein sequence, shown with its most common DNA and genes. In this record, the V and J calls reflect TCRdb's handling and not the investigators' own analysis. The sample yields about 39,000 distinct CDR3 sequences; 4.7% were counted once. 4.8% of the sample is held by the ten biggest clonotypes.

This sample is drawn from a study of early T cells in non-severe SARS-CoV-2 infection (dated by TCRdb to the early 2020s). For the wider study: Because TCR sequencing was done on bulk RNA from unsorted whole blood, the alpha and beta chains could not be paired. General conclusions and limits of the study: VDJdb matching was skewed toward anti-spike CD8 responses, so virus-specific expansions were likely underestimated and private and CD4 specificities were missed.

The chain is assembled from TRBV7-6 and TRBJ2-3; confidence is insufficient to name the D gene. This sequence originates from an adult who was a healthcare worker with PCR-confirmed SARS-CoV-2 infection or an uninfected control (not recorded which). Sequencing used whole blood. Here the CDR3 is given as CASSLGSSYTDTQYF. Read as DNA, the sequence is TGTGCCAGCAGCTTAGGATCTAGTTACACAGATACGCAGTATTTT.